The sequence of this T cell receptor beta chain was determined in a study of control samples from healthy donors and cancer patients. Assay used: immunoSEQ multiplex PCR; TCRdb lists only in-frame clones, some missing. The table shows over 110,000 clones, with more than 90% occurring only once. J was trimmed by 3 bases and V by 5 bases; bases with no gene match: 3. The CDR3 totals 14 residues. In germline, CDR1 is SNHLY, CDR2 FYNNEI. The receptor was derived from a man aged 25 to 45 in good health. Material for sequencing was blood. The rearrangement links TRBV2 to TRBJ1-2; 10 nucleotides line up with TRBD1. Written as DNA, the CDR3 is TGTGCCAGCAGTTGGGACAGGGGTGACTATGGCTACACCTTC. It is translated as CASSWDRGDYGYTF. The whole variable domain, filled in from reference TRBV2 and TRBJ1-2, reads EPEVTQTPSHQVTQMGQEVILRCVPISNHLYFYWYRQILGQKVEFLVSFYNNEISEKSEIFDDQFSVERPDGSNFTLKIRSTKLEDSAMYFCASSWDRGDYGYTFGSGTRLTVV.